This entry concerns a single TCR beta chain. The antigen is not known. Repertoires were generated with immunoSEQ multiplex PCR, while TCRdb's copy carries only in-frame clones and drops some. Of roughly 50,000 clones in the sample, 75% to 85% were seen once. Antigen-specific CD4+ T cells were first expanded with viral peptide pools by the ViraFEST assay and only then sequenced. Subsequent to less than twelve days of culture, CD4+ T cells were isolated. The study found no prior SARS-CoV-2 infection in the vaccine recipients, who tested negative for nucleocapsid antibodies. The data derive from a study of vaccination effects on CD4 cells after COVID-19. The CDR3 runs 13 residues. Germline V gene sequence: CDR1 LNHDA, CDR2 SQIVND (reference sequence). The V end was cut by 6 bases, the J end by 7 bases, with 13 bases between.

The receptor was isolated from a human donor who received a COVID-19 vaccine. The rearrangement links TRBV19 to TRBJ1-5; D gene ambiguous. This sample comprised CD4+ T cells from PBMCs cultured with HCoV-OC43 spike peptides, obtained before COVID-19 vaccination. The subset: HCoV-OC43 spike overlapping peptide pool stimulation. CDR3 DNA: TGTGCCAGTAGCGATACCGTGGGACAGCCCCAGCATTTT. Encoded protein: CASSDTVGQPQHF.